This T cell receptor (beta chain) was recovered during a study of cytomegalovirus exposure and HLA in healthy donors. Background on the study: In a later analysis, the roughly 120 validation repertoires were reported to have used the same platform as the 600 to 700 first-cohort repertoires.

General study points: In vitro, a few CMV-associated chains proved specific for CMV antigens. The classifier was said to identify cytomegalovirus status with high specificity and sensitivity.

Concerning this clone itself: Its antigen is not known.

Libraries were prepared by immunoSEQ multiplex PCR; TCRdb keeps only in-frame clonotypes and omits some of them. The repertoire consists of about 130,000 clones, with roughly 90% occurring once and the leading ten covering 1.4%. The source material was PBMCs. This clonotype was sampled from a man aged 25-40 years in good health and CMV-seronegative.

CDR3 region: CASSAGLANNEQFF. CDR3 in DNA: TGTGCCAGCAGTGCAGGACTAGCGAACAATGAGCAGTTCTTC. V usage is TRBV9 and J usage is TRBJ2-1; the match to TRBD2 covers 9 bases. Germline V gives CDR1 SGDLS, CDR2 YYNGEE. Trimming removed 5 bases from V and 5 bases from J; junction bases left unmatched: 5. The CDR3 covers 14 residues. The entire variable domain, with the rest obtained from reference TRBV9 and TRBJ2-1, is as follows: DSGVTQTPKHLITATGQRVTLRCSPRSGDLSVYWYQQSLDQGLQFLIQYYNGEERAKGNILERFSAQQFPDLHSELNLSSLELGDSALYFCASSAGLANNEQFFGPGTRLTVL.